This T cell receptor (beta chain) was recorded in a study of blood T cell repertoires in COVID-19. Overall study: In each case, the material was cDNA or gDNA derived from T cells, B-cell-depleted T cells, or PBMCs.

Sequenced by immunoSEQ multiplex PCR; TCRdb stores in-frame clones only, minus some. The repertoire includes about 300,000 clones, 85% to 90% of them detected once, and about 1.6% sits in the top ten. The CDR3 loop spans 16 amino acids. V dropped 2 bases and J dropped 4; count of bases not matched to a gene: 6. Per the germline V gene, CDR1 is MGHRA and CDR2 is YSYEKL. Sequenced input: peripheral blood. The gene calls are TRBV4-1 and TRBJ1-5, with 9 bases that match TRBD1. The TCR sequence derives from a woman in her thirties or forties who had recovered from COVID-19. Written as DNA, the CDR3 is TGCGCCAGCAGCCAAACCGGGACAGGGCGGAATCAGCCCCAGCATTTT. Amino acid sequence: CASSQTGTGRNQPQHF.